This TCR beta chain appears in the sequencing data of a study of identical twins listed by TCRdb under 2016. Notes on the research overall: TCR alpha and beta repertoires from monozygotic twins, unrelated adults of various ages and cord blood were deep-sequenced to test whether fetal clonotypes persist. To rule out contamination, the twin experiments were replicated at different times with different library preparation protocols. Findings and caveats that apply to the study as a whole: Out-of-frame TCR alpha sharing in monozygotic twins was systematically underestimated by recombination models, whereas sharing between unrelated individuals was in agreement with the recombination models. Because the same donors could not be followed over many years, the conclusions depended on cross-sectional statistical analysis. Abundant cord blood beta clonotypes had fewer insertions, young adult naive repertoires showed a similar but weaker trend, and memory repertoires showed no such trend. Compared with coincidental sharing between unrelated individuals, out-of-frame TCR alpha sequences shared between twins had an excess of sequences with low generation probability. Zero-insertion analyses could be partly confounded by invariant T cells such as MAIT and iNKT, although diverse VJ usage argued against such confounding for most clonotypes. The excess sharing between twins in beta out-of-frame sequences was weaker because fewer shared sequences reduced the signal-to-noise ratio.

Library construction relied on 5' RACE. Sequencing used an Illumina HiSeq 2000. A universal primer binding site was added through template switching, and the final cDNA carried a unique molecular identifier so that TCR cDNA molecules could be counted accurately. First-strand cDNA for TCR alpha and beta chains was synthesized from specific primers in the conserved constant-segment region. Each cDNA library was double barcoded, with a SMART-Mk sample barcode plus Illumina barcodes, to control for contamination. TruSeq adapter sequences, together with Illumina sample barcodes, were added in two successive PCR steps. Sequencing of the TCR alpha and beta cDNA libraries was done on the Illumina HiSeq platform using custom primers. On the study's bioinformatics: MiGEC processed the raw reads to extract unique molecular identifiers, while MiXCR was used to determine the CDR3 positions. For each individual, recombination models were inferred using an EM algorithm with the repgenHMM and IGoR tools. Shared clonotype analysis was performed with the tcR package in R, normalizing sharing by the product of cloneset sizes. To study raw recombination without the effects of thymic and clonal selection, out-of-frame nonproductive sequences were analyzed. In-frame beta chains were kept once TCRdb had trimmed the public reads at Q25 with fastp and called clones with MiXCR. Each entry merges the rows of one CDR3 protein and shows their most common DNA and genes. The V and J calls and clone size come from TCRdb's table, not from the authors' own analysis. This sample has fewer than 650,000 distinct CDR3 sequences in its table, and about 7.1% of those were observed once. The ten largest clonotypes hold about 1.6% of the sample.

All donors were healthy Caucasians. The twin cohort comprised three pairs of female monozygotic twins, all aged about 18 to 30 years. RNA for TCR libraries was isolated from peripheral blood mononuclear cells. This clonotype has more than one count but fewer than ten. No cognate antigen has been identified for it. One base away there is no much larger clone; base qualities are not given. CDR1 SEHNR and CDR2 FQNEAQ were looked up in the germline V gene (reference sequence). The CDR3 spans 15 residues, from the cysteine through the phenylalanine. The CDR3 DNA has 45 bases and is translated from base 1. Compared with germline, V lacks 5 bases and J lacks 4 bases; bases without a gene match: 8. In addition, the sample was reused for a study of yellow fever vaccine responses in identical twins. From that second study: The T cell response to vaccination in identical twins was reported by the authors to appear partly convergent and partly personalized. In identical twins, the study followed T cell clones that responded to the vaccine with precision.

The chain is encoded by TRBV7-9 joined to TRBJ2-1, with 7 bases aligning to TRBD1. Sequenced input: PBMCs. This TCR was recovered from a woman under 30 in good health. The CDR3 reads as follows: CASSEGQRIYNEQFF. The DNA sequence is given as TGTGCCAGCAGCGAGGGACAGAGGATTTACAATGAGCAGTTCTTC.